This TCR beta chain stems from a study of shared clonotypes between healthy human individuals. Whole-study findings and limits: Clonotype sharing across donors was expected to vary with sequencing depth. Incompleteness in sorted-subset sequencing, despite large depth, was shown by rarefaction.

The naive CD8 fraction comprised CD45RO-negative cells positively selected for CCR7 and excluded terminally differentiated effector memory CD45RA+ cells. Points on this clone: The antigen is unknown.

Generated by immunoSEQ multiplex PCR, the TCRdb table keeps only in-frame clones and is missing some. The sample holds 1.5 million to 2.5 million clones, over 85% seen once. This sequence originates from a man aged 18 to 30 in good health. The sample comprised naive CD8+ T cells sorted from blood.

CDR3 sequence (DNA): TGCGCCAGCAGTCCAGACAGGGGGATGAACACTGAAGCTTTCTTT. It is translated as CASSPDRGMNTEAFF. The chain combines TRBV10-1 with TRBJ1-1, with 9 bases matching TRBD1. Looked up from germline, CDR1 is WNHNN and CDR2 is SYGVQD (reference sequence). The CDR3 totals 15 residues. Trimming cost V 5 bases and J 0 bases; bases outside gene matches: 4.